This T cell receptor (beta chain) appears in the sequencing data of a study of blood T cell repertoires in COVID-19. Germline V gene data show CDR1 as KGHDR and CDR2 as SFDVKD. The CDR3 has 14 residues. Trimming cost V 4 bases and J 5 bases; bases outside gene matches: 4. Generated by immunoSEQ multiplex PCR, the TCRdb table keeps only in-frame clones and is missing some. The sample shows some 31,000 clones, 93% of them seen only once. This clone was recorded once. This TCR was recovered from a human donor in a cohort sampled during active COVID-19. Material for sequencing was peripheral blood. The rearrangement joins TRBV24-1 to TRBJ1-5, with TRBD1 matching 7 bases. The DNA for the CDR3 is TGTGCCACCAGTGAGAGACAGGGACATCAGCCCCAGCATTTT. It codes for CATSERQGHQPQHF.